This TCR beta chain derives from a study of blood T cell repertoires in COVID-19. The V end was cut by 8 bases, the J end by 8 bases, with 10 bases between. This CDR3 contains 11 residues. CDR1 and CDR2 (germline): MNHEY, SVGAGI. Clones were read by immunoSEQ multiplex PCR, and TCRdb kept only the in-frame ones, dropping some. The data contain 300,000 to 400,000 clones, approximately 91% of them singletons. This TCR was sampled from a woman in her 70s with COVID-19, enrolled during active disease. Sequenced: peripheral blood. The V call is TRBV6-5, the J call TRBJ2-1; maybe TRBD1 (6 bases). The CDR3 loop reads CASRQGYEQFF. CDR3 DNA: TGTGCCAGCCGGCAGGGGTATGAGCAGTTCTTC.